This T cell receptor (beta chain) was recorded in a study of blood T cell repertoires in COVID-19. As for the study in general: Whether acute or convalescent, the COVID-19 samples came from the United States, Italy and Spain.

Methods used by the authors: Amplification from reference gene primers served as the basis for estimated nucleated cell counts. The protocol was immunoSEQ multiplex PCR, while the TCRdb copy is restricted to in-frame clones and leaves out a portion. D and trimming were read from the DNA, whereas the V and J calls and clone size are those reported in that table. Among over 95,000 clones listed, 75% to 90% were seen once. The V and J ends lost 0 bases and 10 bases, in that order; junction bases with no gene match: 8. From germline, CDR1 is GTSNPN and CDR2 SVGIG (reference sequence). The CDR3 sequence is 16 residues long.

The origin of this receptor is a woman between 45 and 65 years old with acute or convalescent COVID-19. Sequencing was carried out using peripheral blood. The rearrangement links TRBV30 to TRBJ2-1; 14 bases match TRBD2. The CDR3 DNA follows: TGTGCCTGGAGTGTACCCGGACTAGCGGGGGGCCTCGAGCAGTTCTTC. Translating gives CAWSVPGLAGGLEQFF.